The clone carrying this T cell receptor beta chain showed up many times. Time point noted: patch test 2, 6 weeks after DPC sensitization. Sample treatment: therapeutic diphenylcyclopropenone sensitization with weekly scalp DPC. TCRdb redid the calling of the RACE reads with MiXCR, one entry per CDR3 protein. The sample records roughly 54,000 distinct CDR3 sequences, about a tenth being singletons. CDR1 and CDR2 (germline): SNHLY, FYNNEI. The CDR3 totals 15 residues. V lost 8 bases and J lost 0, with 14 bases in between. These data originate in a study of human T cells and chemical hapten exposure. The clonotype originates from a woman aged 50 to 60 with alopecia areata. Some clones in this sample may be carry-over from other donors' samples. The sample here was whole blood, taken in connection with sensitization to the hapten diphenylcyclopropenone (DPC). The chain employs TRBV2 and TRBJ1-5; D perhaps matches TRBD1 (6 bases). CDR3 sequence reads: CASVRGPGSNQPQHF. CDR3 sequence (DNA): TGTGCCAGCGTCAGGGGCCCTGGTAGCAATCAGCCCCAGCATTTT.